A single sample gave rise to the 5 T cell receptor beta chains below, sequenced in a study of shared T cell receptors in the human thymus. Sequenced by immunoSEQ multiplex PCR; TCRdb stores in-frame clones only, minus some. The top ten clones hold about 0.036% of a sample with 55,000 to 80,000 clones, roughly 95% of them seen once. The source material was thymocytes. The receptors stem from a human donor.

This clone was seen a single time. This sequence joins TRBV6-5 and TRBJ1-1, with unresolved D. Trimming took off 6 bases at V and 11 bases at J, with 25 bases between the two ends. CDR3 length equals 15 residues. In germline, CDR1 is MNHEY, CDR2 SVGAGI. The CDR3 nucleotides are TGTGCCAGCAGCCGTACCCCCTCGAACACTGATAGCGCTTTCTTT. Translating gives CASSRTPSNTDSAFF.

The CDR3: CASSHGDMSSYEQYF. CDR3 bases: TGTGCCAGCAGCCACGGGGACATGAGCTCCTACGAGCAGTACTTC. This chain joins TRBV4-2 and TRBJ2-7; a weak D match, TRBD1 (6 bases). Germline V CDR1 and CDR2: LGHNA, YNFKEQ. V was trimmed by 3 bases and J by 0 bases, leaving 12 bases between them. This CDR3 region has 15 residues.

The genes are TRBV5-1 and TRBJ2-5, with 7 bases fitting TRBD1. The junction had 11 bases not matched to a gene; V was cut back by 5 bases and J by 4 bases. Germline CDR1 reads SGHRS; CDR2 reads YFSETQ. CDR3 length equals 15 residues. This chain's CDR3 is CASSTRQGKGETQYF. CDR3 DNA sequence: TGCGCCAGCAGTACTAGACAGGGAAAGGGAGAGACCCAGTACTTC.

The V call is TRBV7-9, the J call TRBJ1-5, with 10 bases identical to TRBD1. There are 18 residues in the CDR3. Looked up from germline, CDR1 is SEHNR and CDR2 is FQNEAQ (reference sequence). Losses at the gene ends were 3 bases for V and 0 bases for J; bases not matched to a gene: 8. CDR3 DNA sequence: TGTGCCAGCAGCTTGGGACAGGGGATCCCTCTTAGCAATCAGCCCCAGCATTTT. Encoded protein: CASSLGQGIPLSNQPQHF.

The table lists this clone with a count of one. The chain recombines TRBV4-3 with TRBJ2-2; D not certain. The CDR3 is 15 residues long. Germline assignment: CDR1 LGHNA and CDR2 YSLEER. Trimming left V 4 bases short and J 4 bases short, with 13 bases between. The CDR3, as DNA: TGCGCCAGCAGCCCGCTTGAGGCGGCCACCGGGGAGCTGTTTTTT. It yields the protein CASSPLEAATGELFF.